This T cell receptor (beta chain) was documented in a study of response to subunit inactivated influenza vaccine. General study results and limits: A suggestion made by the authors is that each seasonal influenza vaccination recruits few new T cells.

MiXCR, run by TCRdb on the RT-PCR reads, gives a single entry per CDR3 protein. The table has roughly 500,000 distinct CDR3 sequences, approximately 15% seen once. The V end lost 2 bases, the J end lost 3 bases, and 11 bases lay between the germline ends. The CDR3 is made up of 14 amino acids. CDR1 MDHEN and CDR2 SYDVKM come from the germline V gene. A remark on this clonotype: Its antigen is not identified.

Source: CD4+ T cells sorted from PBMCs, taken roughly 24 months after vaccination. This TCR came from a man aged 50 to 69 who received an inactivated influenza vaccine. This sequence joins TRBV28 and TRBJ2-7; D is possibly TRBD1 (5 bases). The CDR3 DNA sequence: TGTGCCAGCAGTTTACTGGACAAATACTACGAGCAGTACTTC. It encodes CASSLLDKYYEQYF.